The 27 T cell receptor beta chains presented below share a single source sample, sequenced in a study of control samples from healthy donors and cancer patients. The data were produced by immunoSEQ multiplex PCR, yet TCRdb's version contains in-frame clones alone and is incomplete. The repertoire has 140,000 to 150,000 clones, 80% to 95% of them found once; the top ten carry roughly 3.2%. Sequencing was done on a sample of blood. The receptor set was obtained from a man between 25 and 39 years old in good health.

The chain joins TRBV11-2 to TRBJ2-7; 11 bases line up with TRBD1. The germline V gene has CDR1 SGHAT and CDR2 FQNNGV. With V trimmed by 9 bases and J by 1 base, 5 bases remained unmatched. There are 14 residues in the CDR3. The CDR3 DNA sequence: TGTGCCAGTGGACAGGGGGCTCAATCCTACGAGCAGTACTTC. This codes for CASGQGAQSYEQYF.

The chain joins TRBV2 to TRBJ2-7, with 7 bases identical to TRBD1. J lost 3 bases, V lost 5 bases, and 7 bases had no gene match. Germline loops: CDR1 SNHLY, CDR2 FYNNEI. The CDR3 spans 14 residues. The CDR3 region has the DNA TGTGCCAGCAGTCCTGAGGGGGCAGTCTACGAGCAGTACTTC. Protein sequence: CASSPEGAVYEQYF.

J is TRBJ2-1 and V is TRBV11-2; TRBD2 is a possible D gene (5 bases). CDR1 is SGHAT, CDR2 FQNNGV, per germline. The CDR3 totals 15 residues. With 2 bases removed from V and 0 bases from J, the gap between germline ends came to 8 bases. The CDR3 region has the DNA TGTGCCAGCAGCTTACGGGGATCCTCCTACAATGAGCAGTTCTTC. Translating gives CASSLRGSSYNEQFF.

The V and J genes are TRBV30 and TRBJ1-5, with D possibly matching TRBD1 (5 bases). The ends were cut back, 2 bases at V and 4 bases at J, with 12 bases in the middle. The germline V gene encodes CDR1 GTSNPN and CDR2 SVGIG (reference sequence). This CDR3 has 14 residues. Here the CDR3 DNA reads TGTGCCTGGAGTCATCGGGGCAATAATCAGCCCCAGCATTTT. It is translated as CAWSHRGNNQPQHF. The variable domain in full, completed from reference TRBV30 and TRBJ1-5, reads SQTIHQWPATLVQPVGSPLSLECTVEGTSNPNLYWYRQAAGRGLQLLFYSVGIGQISSEVPQNLSASRPQDRQFILSSKKLLLSDSGFYLCAWSHRGNNQPQHFGDGTRLSIL.

The V gene is TRBV7-9, the J gene TRBJ1-2; D gene ambiguous. This CDR3 has 13 residues. CDR1 and CDR2 (germline): SEHNR, FQNEAQ (reference sequence). Trimming pared 0 bases from V and 5 bases from J, leaving 7 bases between. The CDR3 here is CASSLASGYGYTF. The CDR3 DNA reads TGTGCCAGCAGCTTAGCGTCGGGGTATGGCTACACCTTC.

The V gene is TRBV29-1, the J gene TRBJ1-1; 10 nucleotides agree with TRBD1. Looked up from germline, CDR1 is SQVTM and CDR2 is ANQGSEA. The CDR3 runs 17 residues. The trim removed 5 bases at V and 1 base at J, leaving 13 bases unmatched. The CDR3: CSVTPGQGIIGNTEAFF. In DNA, the CDR3 is TGCAGCGTTACTCCGGGACAGGGGATCATCGGGAACACTGAAGCTTTCTTT.

This chain uses TRBV9 with TRBJ1-1; no clear D gene. Looked up from germline, CDR1 is SGDLS and CDR2 is YYNGEE. Trimming shortened V by 0 bases and J by 1 base, and 4 bases separated the two germline ends. This CDR3 contains 13 residues. CDR3 DNA: TGTGCCAGCAGCGTAGCCGAGAACACTGAAGCTTTCTTT. Translated: CASSVAENTEAFF.

The table lists this clone with a count of one. The chain joins TRBV7-9 to TRBJ2-3; 12 nucleotides agree with TRBD2. CDR3 length: 16 amino acids. CDR1 SEHNR and CDR2 FQNEAQ come from the germline V gene (reference sequence). The trim removed 5 bases at V and 2 bases at J, leaving 5 bases unmatched. The CDR3 is CASSDLAGGITDTQYF. The CDR3 coding sequence is TGTGCCAGCAGCGATCTAGCGGGGGGGATCACAGATACGCAGTATTTT.

This clone was detected ten times or more. The CDR3 nucleotides are TGTGCCAGCAGTGACCGGGACGGGACGAGTCAGCCCCAGCATTTT. It specifies CASSDRDGTSQPQHF. The chain is built from TRBV6-1 and TRBJ1-5, with D possibly matching TRBD1 (5 bases). V was trimmed by 3 bases and J by 6 bases, leaving 15 bases between them. The CDR3 covers 15 residues. The germline V gene encodes CDR1 MNHNS and CDR2 SASEGT.

The chain uses TRBV19 and TRBJ1-5; D is possibly TRBD1 (5 bases). CDR1 and CDR2 (germline): LNHDA, SQIVND (reference sequence). Between the trimmed V and J ends, which lost 7 bases and 5 bases, there was a span of 15 bases. This CDR3 comprises 14 residues. CDR3 nucleotide sequence: TGTGCCAGTAAGGCAGGGCAAGAATATCAGCCCCAGCATTTT. Residues: CASKAGQEYQPQHF.

The chain combines TRBV11-2 with TRBJ1-5; possible D gene TRBD1, 5 bases. The CDR3 is made up of 16 amino acids. Trimming pared 1 base from V and 1 base from J, leaving 11 bases between. Germline V lookup: CDR1 SGHAT, CDR2 FQNNGV. The CDR3 DNA sequence: TGTGCCAGCAGCTTAGTAGGGGTTTCGAGCAATCAGCCCCAGCATTTT. Translating gives CASSLVGVSSNQPQHF.

The J gene is TRBJ2-3, the V gene TRBV2; 10 positions match TRBD2. The CDR3 sequence is 18 residues long. Per germline, CDR1 SNHLY and CDR2 FYNNEI. J was trimmed by 3 bases and V by 3 bases; bases with no gene match: 12. The CDR3 sequence is CASSDTAGGQGNTDTQYF. CDR3 sequence (DNA): TGTGCCAGCAGTGATACAGCGGGGGGGCAGGGGAATACAGATACGCAGTATTTT.

The rearrangement uses TRBV6-5 and TRBJ1-1, with 10 bases aligning to TRBD1. From germline, CDR1 is MNHEY and CDR2 SVGAGI. This CDR3 region has 15 residues. The V and J ends lost 0 bases and 3 bases, in that order; junction bases with no gene match: 1. The CDR3 coding sequence is TGTGCCAGCAGTTACTCAGACAGGGGGCACACTGAAGCTTTCTTT. This codes for CASSYSDRGHTEAFF.

This chain connects TRBV6-6 to TRBJ1-1; no clear D. The length of the CDR3 is 13 residues. Per the germline V gene, CDR1 is MNHNY and CDR2 is SVGAGI (reference sequence). The germline V and J ends were trimmed by 0 bases and 0 bases, with 2 bases remaining between them. The DNA of the CDR3 is TGTGCCAGCAGTTACTCGATGAACACTGAAGCTTTCTTT. Amino acids: CASSYSMNTEAFF.

The gene calls are TRBV18 and TRBJ1-2, with TRBD1 identical over 11 bases. CDR1 and CDR2 (germline): KGHSH, LQKENI. This CDR3 has 18 amino acids. V lost 3 bases to trimming and J lost 6 bases; unmatched junction nucleotides: 15. Here the CDR3 DNA reads TGTGCCAGCTCACCTCAACCAATATCGGACAGGGGGCCGGATGGCTACACCTTC. Protein sequence: CASSPQPISDRGPDGYTF.

This chain links TRBV12-3 or TRBV12-4 with TRBJ1-3; D gene uncertain. The ends were cut back, 6 bases at V and 2 bases at J, with 5 bases in the middle. The CDR3 spans 12 residues. This CDR3 is CASSGAGNTIYF. In DNA, the CDR3 is TGTGCCAGCAGCGGGGCTGGAAACACCATATATTTT.

This clone was counted between two and nine times. The chain employs TRBV10-1 and TRBJ1-5, with D uncertain. The V end was cut by 2 bases, the J end by 10 bases, with 12 bases between. The V gene's germline CDR1 is WNHNN and CDR2 SYGVQD (reference sequence). There are 13 residues in the CDR3. CDR3 sequence: CASSEDGQTPQHF. CDR3 in DNA: TGCGCCAGCAGTGAGGACGGCCAGACTCCCCAGCATTTT.

This clone was detected a few times. This rearrangement joins TRBV5-4 to TRBJ2-6; tentatively, D is TRBD1 or TRBD2 (5 bases each). The CDR3 consists of 12 residues. V dropped 10 bases and J dropped 4 bases, with 9 bases sitting between them. CDR1 and CDR2 (germline): SGHNT, YYREEE (reference sequence). This CDR3 reads CASGAGANVLTF. CDR3 sequence (DNA): TGTGCCTCCGGGGCCGGGGCCAACGTCCTGACTTTC.

This rearrangement joins TRBV2 to TRBJ1-4, with no clear D. The CDR3 covers 12 residues. Trimming cost V 0 bases and J 8 bases, with 4 bases left between them. Germline CDR1 reads SNHLY; CDR2 reads FYNNEI. CDR3 loop: CASSEAREKLFF. The CDR3 bases are TGTGCCAGCAGTGAAGCTCGGGAAAAACTGTTTTTT. The complete variable domain, with remaining parts taken from reference TRBV2 and TRBJ1-4, reads EPEVTQTPSHQVTQMGQEVILRCVPISNHLYFYWYRQILGQKVEFLVSFYNNEISEKSEIFDDQFSVERPDGSNFTLKIRSTKLEDSAMYFCASSEAREKLFFGSGTQLSVL.

The genes are TRBV19 and TRBJ2-3, with 8 bases that match TRBD1. The germline V gene encodes CDR1 LNHDA and CDR2 SQIVND (reference sequence). Trimming cost V 6 bases and J 0 bases; bases outside gene matches: 5. The length of the CDR3 is 15 residues. CDR3 in amino acids: CASRSGTGSTDTQYF. The CDR3 bases are TGTGCCAGTAGATCAGGGACAGGCAGCACAGATACGCAGTATTTT.

V gene TRBV3-1 (or the pseudogene TRBV3-2) combines with J gene TRBJ2-5, with D perhaps TRBD2 (6 bases). The V end was cut by 1 base, the J end by 0 bases, with 15 bases between. Germline V gene sequence: CDR1 LGHDT, CDR2 YNNKEL (reference sequence). The CDR3 spans 17 residues. The CDR3 sequence: CASSQGGGPRYQETQYF. As DNA, the CDR3 is TGTGCCAGCAGCCAAGGCGGAGGGCCCCGGTACCAAGAGACCCAGTACTTC.

This clone was picked up one time. The V gene is TRBV6-5, the J gene TRBJ2-3, with 8 bases that match TRBD2. The CDR3 runs 15 residues. V dropped 6 bases and J dropped 0; count of bases not matched to a gene: 5. The germline V gene encodes CDR1 MNHEY and CDR2 SVGAGI. The CDR3 is CASRRLAGSTDTQYF. In nucleotides, the CDR3 is TGTGCCAGCAGGCGCCTAGCGGGTAGCACAGATACGCAGTATTTT.

The chain has TRBV6-4 and TRBJ2-1; 8 bases line up with TRBD2. Unmatched junction bases numbered 14, after V lost 8 bases and J lost 8 bases. From germline, CDR1 is MRHNA and CDR2 SNTAGT. The CDR3 is 15 amino acids. The CDR3, as DNA: TGTGCCAGCGGCTCTGTTCGGGGGGGCAGCGATGAGCAGTTCTTC. Amino acid sequence: CASGSVRGGSDEQFF.

This clone came up a few times. The chain is built from TRBV28 and TRBJ2-4; no clear D. The CDR3 contains 15 residues. Germline CDR1 is MDHEN and CDR2 is SYDVKM. V gave up 2 bases and J gave up 0 bases, with 8 bases separating them. The DNA of the CDR3 is TGTGCCAGCAGTTTAAGCGCCTTAGCCAAAAACATTCAGTACTTC. Translation: CASSLSALAKNIQYF.

The chain is built from TRBV5-6 and TRBJ1-5; no firm D call. The V end lost 2 bases, the J end lost 6 bases, and 15 bases lay between the germline ends. The CDR3 is 15 residues long. Germline V gene sequence: CDR1 SGHDT, CDR2 YYEEEE. As DNA, the CDR3 is TGTGCCAGCAGCTTTTCTTTAAGGGTGGGTCAGCCCCAGCATTTT. Residues: CASSFSLRVGQPQHF. Full variable domain (outside the CDR3, taken from reference TRBV5-6 and TRBJ1-5): DAGVTQSPTHLIKTRGQQVTLRCSPKSGHDTVSWYQQALGQGPQFIFQYYEEEERQRGNFPDRFSGHQFPNYSSELNVNALLLGDSALYLCASSFSLRVGQPQHFGDGTRLSIL.

The V call is TRBV12-3 or TRBV12-4, the J call TRBJ1-5; 7 positions agree with TRBD1. The CDR3 has 13 residues. The junction had 1 base not matched to a gene; V was cut back by 3 bases and J by 5 bases. This CDR3 reads CASSLGTDQPQHF. The CDR3, as DNA: TGTGCCAGCAGTTTGGGGACAGATCAGCCCCAGCATTTT.

The CDR3 nucleotides read TGTGCAAGTCGCTTAGCGAGGCGCTGGTCGAATACGCAGTATTTT. It translates to CASRLARRWSNTQYF. The chain recombines TRBV12-2 with TRBJ2-3; TRBD2 is taken as the D call from the table, unchecked against the DNA. TRBV12-2 is noted as a pseudogene. This CDR3 region has 15 residues.